These 10 T cell receptor beta chains came from one sample sequenced in a study of shared clonotypes between healthy human individuals. Some clones are missing from TCRdb's copy, which holds only in-frame ones; the method was immunoSEQ multiplex PCR. This sample has around 700,000 clones; about three quarters occur once, and the top ten carry around 2%. The sample was memory CD4+ T cells sorted from blood. Subset specified: CD45RA-negative fraction. Source of these receptors: a woman aged 25 to 39 in good health.

This clone was observed once. The chain uses TRBV19 and TRBJ1-5; D might be TRBD1 (5 bases). Trimming stripped 0 bases from V and 5 bases from J, with 8 bases between. Per the germline V gene, CDR1 is LNHDA and CDR2 is SQIVND (reference sequence). The CDR3 spans 14 residues. The CDR3 loop is CASSIEAGHQPQHF. The CDR3 DNA sequence: TGTGCCAGTAGTATAGAGGCAGGGCATCAGCCCCAGCATTTT. The full variable domain, with the rest looked up from reference TRBV19 and TRBJ1-5, is DGGITQSPKYLFRKEGQNVTLSCEQNLNHDAMYWYRQDPGQGLRLIYYSQIVNDFQKGDIAEGYSVSREKKESFPLTVTSAQKNPTAFYLCASSIEAGHQPQHFGDGTRLSIL.

J is TRBJ1-2 and V is TRBV28, with D maybe TRBD1 (6 bases). The V and J ends lost 3 bases and 8 bases respectively, with 16 bases between them. Germline CDR1 reads MDHEN; CDR2 reads SYDVKM. This CDR3 comprises 14 residues. The CDR3 coding sequence is TGTGCCAGCAGTTTTTCCGGGACATTCGGGGGCTACACCTTC. This encodes CASSFSGTFGGYTF.

This clone has only a few counts. CDR3 in amino acids: CASSQSTRTGALGEQYF. CDR3 DNA sequence: TGTGCCAGCAGCCAATCAACGCGGACAGGGGCTCTCGGGGAGCAGTACTTC. The chain recombines TRBV16 with TRBJ2-7; 9 nucleotides align to TRBD1. CDR1 KGHSY and CDR2 FQNENV come from the germline V gene. V was clipped by 0 bases and J by 7 bases; unmatched bases: 13. This CDR3 comprises 17 residues.

The V and J genes are TRBV30 and TRBJ1-2; a possible D gene is TRBD1 (6 bases). This CDR3 has 15 residues. CDR1 is GTSNPN and CDR2 is SVGIG in the germline V gene (reference sequence). The V gene lost 3 bases and the J gene lost 8 bases, with 22 bases spanning the gap. The CDR3 DNA reads TGTGCCTGGAGCGACCTGGACAGATTAAAAGGCGGCTACACCTTC. Amino acids: CAWSDLDRLKGGYTF.

The table lists this clone with a few counts. V is TRBV28 and J is TRBJ2-7, with a tentative D call TRBD2 (5 bases). The CDR3 is made up of 15 amino acids. Germline lookup yields CDR1 MDHEN and CDR2 SYDVKM. V lost 2 bases and J lost 6, with 17 bases in between. Written as DNA, the CDR3 is TGTGCCAGCAGTTTAGTAGGAGCTCGGAGGAGCGAGCAGTACTTC. Its translation is CASSLVGARRSEQYF.

The rearrangement joins TRBV7-9 to TRBJ1-1; 7 bases line up with TRBD1. The germline CDR1 and CDR2 sequences are SEHNR and FQNEAQ (reference sequence). J lost 4 bases, V lost 7 bases, and 15 bases had no gene match. The CDR3 sequence is 16 residues long. The chain's CDR3 is CASINIRQGGGTEAFF. The CDR3 region has the DNA TGTGCCAGCATCAATATCAGACAGGGTGGGGGCACTGAAGCTTTCTTT. Drawing the rest from reference TRBV7-9 and TRBJ1-1, the complete variable domain is DTGVSQNPRHKITKRGQNVTFRCDPISEHNRLYWYRQTLGQGPEFLTYFQNEAQLEKSRLLSDRFSAERPKGSFSTLEIQRTEQGDSAMYLCASINIRQGGGTEAFFGQGTRLTVV.

This clone counts as medium-sized. The chain employs TRBV25-1 and TRBJ2-5; D is possibly TRBD2 (6 bases). CDR1 is MGHDK, CDR2 SYGVNS, per germline. CDR3 length: 14 amino acids. The V end was cut by 4 bases, the J end by 0 bases, with 9 bases between. CDR3 coding DNA: TGTGCCAGCAGTGTGGGGGGTAACCAAGAGACCCAGTACTTC. This encodes CASSVGGNQETQYF.

The rearrangement links TRBV5-4 to TRBJ1-5; weak D call: TRBD1 (5 bases). The CDR3 spans 16 residues. Between the trimmed V and J ends, which lost 4 bases and 0 bases, there was a span of 14 bases. CDR1 and CDR2 from the germline V gene are SGHNT and YYREEE (reference sequence). CDR3 in amino acids: CASSHIDRNSNQPQHF. The CDR3 region has the DNA TGTGCCAGCAGCCACATCGACAGAAATAGCAATCAGCCCCAGCATTTT.

This clone has just a few counts. The chain uses TRBV18 and TRBJ2-1; no firm D call. Trimming took off 3 bases at V and 6 bases at J, with 12 bases between the two ends. Germline V lookup: CDR1 KGHSH, CDR2 LQKENI. This CDR3 is built from 14 residues. In DNA, the CDR3 is TGTGCCAGCTCACCGATGGAGACTTCCAATGAGCAGTTCTTC. Residues: CASSPMETSNEQFF.

The rearrangement uses TRBV11-3 and TRBJ2-1; D perhaps matches TRBD1 (5 bases). This CDR3 has 14 residues. Germline V gene data show CDR1 as SGHNT and CDR2 as YENEEA. V dropped 2 bases and J dropped 7 bases, with 12 bases sitting between them. CDR3 in amino acids: CASSLSGLRNEQFF. The CDR3 DNA follows: TGTGCCAGCAGCTTATCAGGGTTGCGGAATGAGCAGTTCTTC.